The subject of this entry is one T cell receptor (beta chain). Its target antigen remains unknown. Base-call qualities are not available, and no considerably larger clone is one nucleotide away. This specimen belongs to a study of blood T cell repertoires in COVID-19 (dated by TCRdb to the early 2020s). Regarding the study in general: The collaborator samples originated in the United States, Italy and Spain and spanned the acute and convalescent phases of COVID-19. Subjects who had been exposed to COVID-19, were actively infected with it, or had recovered from it provided the deeply sampled blood TCRbeta repertoires that made up the dataset. The repertoires were released in a freely available public database meant as a resource for research on the immune response to SARS-CoV-2. Samples were obtained from the ongoing ImmuneRACE study (first 160 participants) and from about 1,300 subjects provided by 6 global collaborators. The prospective study material was composed of cDNA or gDNA derived from T cells, B-cell-depleted T cells, or PBMCs. HLA class I and class II types, where available, came from metadata supplied by the sample provider rather than from assay-based typing. Sample metadata almost always included a de-identified subject ID, COVID-19 status, age in years and sex.

Collaborating institutions collected whole blood in K2EDTA tubes following their own protocols. For TCRbeta analysis, collaborators shipped samples as frozen whole blood, isolated PBMCs, or DNA extracted from either of those sample types. TCRbeta CDR3 regions were amplified from genomic DNA by means of the immunoSEQ Assay, a bias-controlled multiplex PCR. In the paper's pipeline: The number of nucleated cells in each sample was estimated by amplification of reference gene primers within the assay. To quantify the absolute abundance of each unique TCRbeta CDR3 rearrangement, sequence reads were collapsed and filtered. For each sample, productive Simpson clonality was calculated by taking the square root of Simpson's diversity index across productive rearrangements. The clones in this table, taken by TCRdb from immuneACCESS, are in-frame only. Not every clone is retained; where verified, under half of the shortfall comes from an unresolved V gene, and the cause of the rest is unknown. D and trimming come from the DNA, and the V and J calls and clone size come from that table. The sample data list over 200,000 clones, and around nine tenths of these were observed just once. The biggest ten clones account for less than 3.5% of the sample.

On the study overall, not on this receptor specifically: The quantity of clinical and demographic metadata differed by source and by participant and was supplied without curation.

From the germline V gene (reference sequence), CDR1 is LGHDT and CDR2 is YNNKEL. CDR3 length: 14 amino acids, cysteine to phenylalanine. Only the CDR3 DNA stays, 42 bases, in frame from base 1. Trimming costs V 0 bases and J 4 bases, and their ends lie 7 bases apart. The TCR sequence derives from a woman in her sixties or seventies with acute or convalescent COVID-19. The chain employs TRBV3-1 (or the pseudogene TRBV3-2) and TRBJ2-1, and TRBD1 may be the D gene, going by 5 matching bases. Sequenced: peripheral blood. The CDR3 loop reads CASSQDQGYNEQFF. The bases read TGTGCCAGCAGCCAAGATCAGGGTTACAATGAGCAGTTCTTC.